This T cell receptor beta chain was identified during a study of control samples from healthy donors and cancer patients. Libraries were prepared by immunoSEQ multiplex PCR; TCRdb keeps only in-frame clonotypes and omits some of them. The sample consists of 200,000 to 250,000 clones, roughly 94% of them appearing once. The CDR3 loop spans 14 amino acids. The V segment lost 6 bases and the J segment 8 bases; nucleotides outside the gene matches: 3. From germline, CDR1 is MGHRA and CDR2 YSYEKL. The source is a man between 50 and 59 years old in good health. Input material: blood. This chain connects TRBV4-1 to TRBJ2-1, with 14 bases identical to TRBD2. The CDR3 loop reads CASRWGLAGDEQFF. The CDR3 bases are TGCGCCAGCAGATGGGGACTAGCGGGGGATGAGCAGTTCTTC.